This T cell receptor beta chain was recorded in a study of cytomegalovirus exposure and HLA in healthy donors. Study at large: The 666 first-cohort repertoires shared a platform with the roughly 120 validation repertoires, as reported in a later analysis. Study-level points and caveats: The authors enumerated some 170 TCR beta chains as linked to cytomegalovirus.

Worth noting for this clone: Its antigen is not known.

Assay: immunoSEQ multiplex PCR; the TCRdb copy retains only in-frame clones and omits some. The repertoire holds approximately 160,000 clones, about 82% seen once, with around 2.4% in the top ten. CDR1 is LGHNA and CDR2 is YNFKEQ in the germline V gene. The CDR3 has 18 residues. V was pared by 1 base and J by 0 bases, with 5 bases of the junction left unmatched. J is TRBJ1-3 and V is TRBV4-2; TRBD1 matches 11 bases. This clonotype originated in a man aged 30 to 39 in good health and CMV-seropositive. Sequencing used PBMCs. The CDR3 loop reads CASSQVSGTGGSGNTIYF. For the CDR3, the DNA is TGTGCCAGCAGCCAAGTGTCCGGGACAGGGGGCTCTGGAAACACCATATATTTT.